Listed here is a single T cell receptor beta chain. The data are from a study of blood T cell repertoires in COVID-19. Germline CDR1 SGHDN, CDR2 FVKESK. The junction had 5 bases not matched to a gene; V was cut back by 7 bases and J by 0 bases. The CDR3 has 14 amino acids. Repertoires were generated with immunoSEQ multiplex PCR, while TCRdb's copy carries only in-frame clones and drops some. The table lists about 90,000 clones, 80% to 85% of them singletons. The sample consisted of peripheral blood. This chain links TRBV14 with TRBJ1-1, with 7 bases that match TRBD1. The TCR sequence derives from a man aged 60 to 75 with acute or convalescent COVID-19. In nucleotides, the CDR3 is TGTGCCAGCACCGCGGGACAGATGAACACTGAAGCTTTCTTT. Encoded protein: CASTAGQMNTEAFF.